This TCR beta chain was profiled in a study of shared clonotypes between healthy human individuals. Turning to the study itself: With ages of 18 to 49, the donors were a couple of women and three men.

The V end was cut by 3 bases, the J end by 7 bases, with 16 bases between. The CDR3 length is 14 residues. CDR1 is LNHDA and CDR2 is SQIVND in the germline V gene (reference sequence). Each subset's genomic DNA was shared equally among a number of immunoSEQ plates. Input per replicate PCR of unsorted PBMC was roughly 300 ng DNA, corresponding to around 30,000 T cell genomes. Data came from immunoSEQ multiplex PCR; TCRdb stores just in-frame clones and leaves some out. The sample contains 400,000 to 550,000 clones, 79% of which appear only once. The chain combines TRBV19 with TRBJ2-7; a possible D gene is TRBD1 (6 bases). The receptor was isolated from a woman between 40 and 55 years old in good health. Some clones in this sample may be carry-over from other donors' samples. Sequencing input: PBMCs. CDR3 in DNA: TGTGCCAGTAGTATTTTTTTGGGGGCTGGTGAGCAGTACTTC. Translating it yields CASSIFLGAGEQYF.